These 23 T cell receptor beta chains were all obtained from the same sample, sequenced in a study of cytomegalovirus exposure and HLA in healthy donors. Primers: 60 Vbeta forward and 13 Jbeta reverse. Data came from immunoSEQ multiplex PCR; TCRdb stores just in-frame clones and leaves some out. The sample contains 150,000 to 200,000 clones, around 80% of which appear only once. What was sequenced was PBMCs. The receptors were sampled from a male donor in good health and CMV-seropositive.

Details on this clone: At the DNA level, this CDR3 is encoded by other sequences in the same sample as well. The chain recombines TRBV9 with TRBJ2-1; 7 bases fit TRBD2. CDR3 size: 16 residues. Looked up from germline, CDR1 is SGDLS and CDR2 is YYNGEE. V gave up 0 bases and J gave up 4 bases; unmatched junction bases: 7. CDR3 sequence: CASSVEGGRAYNEQFF. The CDR3 coding sequence is TGTGCCAGCAGCGTAGAGGGCGGGAGAGCGTACAATGAGCAGTTCTTC. Variable domain in full (rest from reference TRBV9 and TRBJ2-1): DSGVTQTPKHLITATGQRVTLRCSPRSGDLSVYWYQQSLDQGLQFLIQYYNGEERAKGNILERFSAQQFPDLHSELNLSSLELGDSALYFCASSVEGGRAYNEQFFGPGTRLTVL.

V is TRBV10-1 and J is TRBJ2-3; 8 bases match TRBD2. CDR1 and CDR2 from the germline V gene are WNHNN and SYGVQD (reference sequence). The CDR3 contains 14 residues. The ends lost 7 bases at V and 5 bases at J; junction bases unmatched: 8. The CDR3 sequence: CASTGREVVDTQYF. CDR3 nucleotide sequence: TGCGCCAGCACCGGGCGGGAGGTCGTAGATACGCAGTATTTT.

The chain recombines TRBV9 with TRBJ2-2; tentative D call: TRBD2 (5 bases). From germline, CDR1 is SGDLS and CDR2 YYNGEE. Deletions cut 3 bases from V and 6 bases from J, with 12 bases between. The CDR3 covers 14 residues. The CDR3 DNA follows: TGTGCCAGCAGCGCCACTAGTTCCCCCGGGGAGCTGTTTTTT. Amino acids: CASSATSSPGELFF.

This clone was observed a handful of times. The V and J genes are TRBV28 and TRBJ2-1; 10 bases are a match to TRBD2. Losses at the gene ends were 4 bases for V and 2 bases for J; bases not matched to a gene: 8. Germline CDR1 reads MDHEN; CDR2 reads SYDVKM. The CDR3 has 17 amino acids. The CDR3 sequence: CASSSITLAGTYNEQFF. CDR3 nucleotides: TGTGCCAGCAGTTCAATCACACTAGCGGGGACCTACAATGAGCAGTTCTTC.

The J gene is TRBJ2-3, the V gene TRBV30, with TRBD2 identical over 8 bases. The V segment lost 0 bases and the J segment 6 bases; nucleotides outside the gene matches: 5. The CDR3 covers 14 residues. CDR1 GTSNPN and CDR2 SVGIG come from the germline V gene (reference sequence). Here the CDR3 DNA reads TGTGCCTGGAGTGTACTCGGGAGGGCCGATACGCAGTATTTT. This sequence encodes CAWSVLGRADTQYF.

The chain joins TRBV5-6 to TRBJ1-2, with D possibly being TRBD1 (5 bases). Looked up from germline, CDR1 is SGHDT and CDR2 is YYEEEE. The V end was cut by 1 base, the J end by 7 bases, with 14 bases between. CDR3 size: 14 residues. As DNA, the CDR3 is TGTGCCAGCAGCTTGCAGGGCGGCCAAATTGGCTACACCTTC. Translation gives CASSLQGGQIGYTF.

This rearrangement joins TRBV28 to TRBJ2-3, with 7 bases identical to TRBD2. The CDR3 is 15 amino acids. The germline V gene has CDR1 MDHEN and CDR2 SYDVKM. With V trimmed by 5 bases and J by 2 bases, 7 bases remained unmatched. CDR3 region: CASSGGGGDTDTQYF. CDR3 DNA sequence: TGTGCCAGCAGTGGGGGGGGTGGGGACACAGATACGCAGTATTTT.

V and J are TRBV11-2 and TRBJ1-4, with D possibly being TRBD1 (5 bases). The CDR3 totals 17 residues. CDR1 is SGHAT, CDR2 FQNNGV, per germline. Between the trimmed V and J ends, which lost 1 base and 0 bases, there was a span of 12 bases. CDR3 in DNA: TGTGCCAGCAGCTTAGTCCTCGGGGGAGCAACTAATGAAAAACTGTTTTTT. It translates to CASSLVLGGATNEKLFF.

The chain couples TRBV19 to TRBJ2-1; 9 positions match TRBD2. V shed 3 bases, J shed 6 bases, and the junction held 9 bases outside the gene matches. CDR1 and CDR2 from the germline V gene are LNHDA and SQIVND (reference sequence). This CDR3 region has 16 residues. CDR3 region: CASSMGSGGRGNEQFF. CDR3 bases: TGTGCCAGTAGTATGGGCAGCGGGGGGCGGGGCAATGAGCAGTTCTTC.

This chain uses TRBV7-2 with TRBJ1-1; D is possibly TRBD1 (6 bases). The germline V gene encodes CDR1 SGHTA and CDR2 FQGNSA. V was pared by 5 bases and J by 0 bases, with 13 bases between. The CDR3 extends over 15 amino acids. The CDR3 nucleotides read TGTGCCAGCAGCGACCGCCAGGGGATGAACACTGAAGCTTTCTTT. Translating gives CASSDRQGMNTEAFF.

The chain uses TRBV5-1 and TRBJ2-5; 9 nucleotides align to TRBD2. CDR3 length equals 17 residues. Germline V lookup: CDR1 SGHRS, CDR2 YFSETQ. The junction had 12 bases not matched to a gene; V was cut back by 4 bases and J by 2 bases. The CDR3 is CASSPTGTSLVQETQYF. In DNA, the CDR3 is TGCGCCAGCAGCCCCACCGGGACTAGCCTAGTACAAGAGACCCAGTACTTC.

The V gene is TRBV7-2, the J gene TRBJ2-1, with TRBD2 identical over 8 bases. Per the germline V gene, CDR1 is SGHTA and CDR2 is FQGNSA. Trimming removed 1 base from V and 8 bases from J; junction bases left unmatched: 10. This CDR3 region has 16 residues. The CDR3 DNA reads as TGTGCCAGCAGCTTAGGCGCGCGAGCGGGAGAATATGAGCAGTTCTTC. The encoded protein is CASSLGARAGEYEQFF.

The V and J genes are TRBV2 and TRBJ1-1; 7 bases are shared with TRBD1. Trimming removed 6 bases from V and 1 base from J; junction bases left unmatched: 5. Germline loops: CDR1 SNHLY, CDR2 FYNNEI. This CDR3 comprises 14 residues. Here the CDR3 DNA reads TGTGCCAGCAGGGGGGGACAGTGGAACACTGAAGCTTTCTTT. This encodes CASRGGQWNTEAFF. Full variable domain (missing parts from reference TRBV2 and TRBJ1-1): EPEVTQTPSHQVTQMGQEVILRCVPISNHLYFYWYRQILGQKVEFLVSFYNNEISEKSEIFDDQFSVERPDGSNFTLKIRSTKLEDSAMYFCASRGGQWNTEAFFGQGTRLTVV.

This chain links TRBV7-9 with TRBJ1-3; TRBD1 matches at 7 bases. The CDR3 is 16 residues long. Germline CDR1 is SEHNR and CDR2 is FQNEAQ (reference sequence). The V segment lost 4 bases and the J segment 0 bases; nucleotides outside the gene matches: 6. CDR3 in amino acids: CASSYRQGPSGNTIYF. The DNA for the CDR3 is TGTGCCAGCAGCTACCGACAGGGCCCCTCTGGAAACACCATATATTTT.

The chain links TRBV29-1 to TRBJ2-2; D not certain. The length of the CDR3 is 11 residues. CDR1 and CDR2 (germline): SQVTM, ANQGSEA. V lost 1 base and J lost 13, with 10 bases in between. In nucleotides, the CDR3 is TGCAGCGTTGAAGGCGGAGTGGGGCTGTTTTTT. This sequence encodes CSVEGGVGLFF.

In its sample, this clone was seen once. The rearrangement uses TRBV5-1 and TRBJ1-2, with 7 bases identical to TRBD1. V shed 0 bases and J 7 bases; nucleotides not matched to a gene: 6. In germline, CDR1 is SGHRS, CDR2 YFSETQ. This CDR3 region has 14 residues. CDR3 in DNA: TGCGCCAGCAGCTTGGCCTCAGGGGGTCGTGGCTACACCTTC. Protein sequence: CASSLASGGRGYTF.

This chain joins TRBV9 and TRBJ1-1, with D perhaps TRBD1 (5 bases). Germline loops: CDR1 SGDLS, CDR2 YYNGEE. V was shortened by 5 bases and J by 1 base, with 18 bases between the two germline ends. The CDR3 totals 16 residues. The CDR3 loop is CASSDRWGDSNTEAFF. The DNA for the CDR3 is TGTGCCAGCAGTGATCGTTGGGGGGATTCGAACACTGAAGCTTTCTTT.

This chain uses TRBV9 with TRBJ1-4; D gene ambiguous. This CDR3 has 16 amino acids. V shed 4 bases and J shed 0 bases, with 13 bases lying between them. The germline V gene encodes CDR1 SGDLS and CDR2 YYNGEE. The CDR3 is CASSPAGQSTNEKLFF. In nucleotides, the CDR3 is TGTGCCAGCAGCCCCGCAGGCCAGTCAACTAATGAAAAACTGTTTTTT.

The chain combines TRBV28 with TRBJ1-2; maybe TRBD1 (6 bases). The CDR3 length is 13 residues. The germline CDR1 and CDR2 sequences are MDHEN and SYDVKM. Trimming removed 4 bases at V and 2 bases at J, with 8 bases between. The CDR3 loop reads CASSSGQNYGYTF. The CDR3 coding sequence is TGTGCCAGCAGTTCCGGACAGAACTATGGCTACACCTTC.

The chain is built from TRBV6-6 and TRBJ1-5; D is unresolved. CDR1 and CDR2 from the germline V gene are MNHNY and SVGAGI (reference sequence). This CDR3 contains 15 residues. V was cut by 6 bases and J by 4 bases, with 16 bases left in between. The CDR3 region is CASRNGIFSNQPQHF. In DNA form, the CDR3 reads TGTGCCAGCAGAAACGGGATTTTCTCTAATCAGCCCCAGCATTTT.

V usage is TRBV15 and J usage is TRBJ1-5; 7 nucleotides line up with TRBD1. The V segment lost 5 bases and the J segment 7 bases; nucleotides outside the gene matches: 8. This CDR3 has 14 amino acids. Looked up from germline, CDR1 is LNHNV and CDR2 is YYDKDF (reference sequence). In nucleotides, the CDR3 is TGTGCCACCAGCCGCGACAGGGCTAGCCAGCCCCAGCATTTT. Amino acids: CATSRDRASQPQHF. Combining the CDR3 with reference TRBV15 and TRBJ1-5 gives the whole variable domain DAMVIQNPRYQVTQFGKPVTLSCSQTLNHNVMYWYQQKSSQAPKLLFHYYDKDFNNEADTPDNFQSRRPNTSFCFLDIRSPGLGDTAMYLCATSRDRASQPQHFGDGTRLSIL.

This chain's CDR3 is CAWSPGLAGGNEQFF. The DNA of the CDR3 is TGTGCCTGGAGTCCGGGACTAGCGGGAGGTAATGAGCAGTTCTTC. The chain employs TRBV30 and TRBJ2-1; 15 bases are a match to TRBD2. This CDR3 region has 15 residues. Germline V gene data show CDR1 as GTSNPN and CDR2 as SVGIG (reference sequence). Losses at the gene ends were 2 bases for V and 7 bases for J; bases not matched to a gene: 3.

The sample holds a few counts of this clone. The V and J genes are TRBV27 and TRBJ2-1, with 7 bases matching TRBD1. The CDR3 runs 14 residues. V gave up 5 bases and J gave up 4 bases; unmatched junction bases: 5. Germline CDR1 and CDR2: MNHEY and SMNVEV (reference sequence). For the CDR3, the DNA is TGTGCCAGCAGTAAGGCAGGGGGATACAATGAGCAGTTCTTC. Its protein product is CASSKAGGYNEQFF.